This TCR beta chain was profiled in a study of T cell repertoires in cytomegalovirus infection. Trimming removed 1 base from V and 9 bases from J, with 22 bases in between. The CDR3 has 18 amino acids. Germline CDR1 reads MNHEY; CDR2 reads SVGAGI. One entry per CDR3 protein, called by TCRdb with MiXCR from the reads. The data contain about 890,000 distinct CDR3 sequences, 30% to 40% of them singletons. A remark on this clonotype: As yet, its antigen is unknown.

Sequenced here: cultured CD8+ T cells from PBMCs, sampled from culture after CMV antigen stimulation. The TCR sequence derives from a human donor in good health (CMV status not recorded). Some clones in this sample may be carry-over from other donors' samples. The V and J genes are TRBV6-5 and TRBJ1-6; D unresolved. CDR3 loop: CASSYFVPVSGDFSPLHF. The DNA of the CDR3 is TGTGCCAGCAGTTACTTTGTGCCAGTTTCCGGGGATTTTTCACCCCTCCACTTT.